Below are 30 T cell receptor beta chains sequenced from a single sample in a study of T-cell memory formation after mild COVID-19. TCRdb analysed the 5' RACE reads with MiXCR anew, one entry per CDR3 protein. This sample has 350,000 to 500,000 distinct CDR3 sequences, with 20% to 30% found just once. The source material was PBMCs or a T cell subset sorted from them (not recorded which). The receptors originated from an adult woman who had mild COVID-19 (a few samples of this study predate the infection). Cell type and time point are not known.

In its sample, this clonotype was seen a few times. V is TRBV4-2 and J is TRBJ1-5, with unresolved D. In germline, CDR1 is LGHNA, CDR2 YNFKEQ. Trimming shortened V by 1 base and J by 7 bases, and 17 bases separated the two germline ends. The CDR3 totals 16 residues. CDR3 coding DNA: TGTGCCAGCAGCCAAGTGTCCGGGGTTGGAAAACAGCCCCAGCATTTT. Protein product: CASSQVSGVGKQPQHF.

The sample holds a few counts of this clonotype. This rearrangement joins TRBV7-6 to TRBJ2-4, with a tentative D call TRBD1 (6 bases). V lost 1 base to trimming and J lost 4 bases, with 11 bases between them. In germline, CDR1 is SGHVS, CDR2 FNYEAQ. CDR3 length: 15 amino acids. CDR3 loop: CASSLVQGWKNIQYF. The CDR3 DNA is TGTGCCAGCAGCTTAGTACAGGGCTGGAAAAACATTCAGTACTTC.

CDR3 nucleotides: TGCGCCAGCGGACTGACAGGGGGCGGCGAGCAGTACTTC. This sequence encodes CASGLTGGGEQYF. The chain uses TRBV5-1 and TRBJ2-7; 10 nucleotides agree with TRBD1. The CDR3 runs to 13 residues. The ends lost 7 bases at V and 6 bases at J; junction bases unmatched: 7. Per germline, CDR1 SGHRS and CDR2 YFSETQ.

This chain joins TRBV9 and TRBJ2-7; TRBD1 or TRBD2 may be the D gene (8 bases each). The CDR3 sequence is 16 residues long. Trimming cost V 4 bases and J 5 bases, with 22 bases left between them. Germline CDR1 SGDLS, CDR2 YYNGEE. CDR3 sequence: CASSLREGTGGDEQYF. The CDR3 DNA sequence: TGTGCCAGCAGCCTTCGGGAGGGAACAGGGGGTGACGAGCAGTACTTC.

V is TRBV7-9 and J is TRBJ1-4; the match to TRBD1 covers 8 bases. CDR1 and CDR2 (germline): SEHNR, FQNEAQ (reference sequence). This CDR3 is built from 15 residues. V trimming: 5 bases; J trimming: 7 bases; junction bases outside the gene matches: 9. The CDR3 here is CASSDSRTGREKLFF. In DNA, the CDR3 is TGTGCCAGCAGCGATTCACGGACAGGGCGTGAAAAACTGTTTTTT.

This chain joins TRBV11-2 and TRBJ2-3; 11 nucleotides match TRBD2. With V trimmed by 3 bases and J by 2 bases, 13 bases remained unmatched. The CDR3 is 19 residues long. The germline CDR1 and CDR2 sequences are SGHAT and FQNNGV. The CDR3: CASSFDGYSGGAPTDTQYF. The CDR3 nucleotides are TGTGCCAGCAGCTTTGATGGGTATAGCGGGGGGGCCCCCACAGATACGCAGTATTTT.

This clonotype was counted ten times or more. The J gene is TRBJ1-1, the V gene TRBV5-1, with TRBD1 as a possible D gene (5 bases). Trimming took off 4 bases at V and 0 bases at J, with 16 bases between the two ends. The CDR3 length is 16 residues. The V gene's germline CDR1 is SGHRS and CDR2 YFSETQ. The CDR3 here is CASSLQGRSMNTEAFF. CDR3 sequence (DNA): TGCGCCAGCAGCCTCCAGGGTAGGAGCATGAACACTGAAGCTTTCTTT.

The chain employs TRBV9 and TRBJ1-2; weak D call: TRBD1 (5 bases). Germline values: CDR1 SGDLS, CDR2 YYNGEE. Trimming cost V 3 bases and J 6 bases, with 12 bases left between them. The CDR3 runs to 13 residues. This chain's CDR3 is CASSGIQTDGYTF. CDR3 nucleotide sequence: TGTGCCAGCAGCGGAATACAGACAGATGGCTACACCTTC.

The chain links TRBV4-2 to TRBJ2-1, with 7 bases aligning to TRBD2. In germline, CDR1 is LGHNA, CDR2 YNFKEQ. This CDR3 has 16 residues. V was pared by 1 base and J by 7 bases, with 10 bases of the junction left unmatched. This CDR3 is CASSQAGREWGNEQFF. The CDR3 coding sequence is TGTGCCAGCAGCCAAGCTGGGCGGGAGTGGGGGAATGAGCAGTTCTTC.

This clonotype has more than one count but fewer than ten. The chain combines TRBV5-4 with TRBJ1-4, with D unclear. CDR3 length: 14 residues. Trimming left V 0 bases short and J 3 bases short, with 6 bases between. CDR1 SGHNT and CDR2 YYREEE come from the germline V gene (reference sequence). The CDR3 DNA reads as TGTGCCAGCAGCTTGGGCAGGTCTAATGAAAAACTGTTTTTT. It is translated as CASSLGRSNEKLFF.

This chain links TRBV12-3 or TRBV12-4 with TRBJ2-4; 8 bases are a match to TRBD1. Trimming cost V 3 bases and J 2 bases; bases outside gene matches: 6. This CDR3 spans 16 amino acids. The CDR3 DNA reads TGTGCCAGCAGTTTTCGGGCAGGGGGCCCCAAAAACATTCAGTACTTC. Its protein product is CASSFRAGGPKNIQYF.

Only a few counts were recorded for this clonotype. J is TRBJ2-1 and V is TRBV11-3, with 7 bases fitting TRBD2. J lost 9 bases, V lost 2 bases, and 7 bases had no gene match. Germline V gene data show CDR1 as SGHNT and CDR2 as YENEEA. The CDR3 extends over 14 amino acids. CDR3: CASSLPAGVGEQFF. The CDR3, as DNA: TGTGCCAGCAGCTTACCGGCGGGAGTTGGTGAGCAGTTCTTC.

A few counts support this clonotype. The CDR3 DNA sequence: TGTGCCAGCAGCGCTAGCCCGACTAGCGGCCACGAGCAGTACTTC. It is translated as CASSASPTSGHEQYF. V usage is TRBV7-9 and J usage is TRBJ2-7; 9 bases line up with TRBD2. The CDR3 is 15 residues long. Germline loops: CDR1 SEHNR, CDR2 FQNEAQ (reference sequence). V trimming: 5 bases; J trimming: 5 bases; junction bases outside the gene matches: 10.

J is TRBJ2-3 and V is TRBV9, with D maybe TRBD2 (7 bases). From germline, CDR1 is SGDLS and CDR2 YYNGEE. Deletions cut 0 bases from V and 6 bases from J, with 20 bases between. The CDR3 spans 17 residues. The DNA of the CDR3 is TGTGCCAGCAGCGTAGCCGGCGGGGGCGGGGTAGGTGATACGCAGTATTTT. Protein product: CASSVAGGGGVGDTQYF.

This clonotype was detected only a few times. This chain connects TRBV11-3 to TRBJ2-1, with D hard to call. The V end was cut by 5 bases, the J end by 3 bases, with 8 bases between. The CDR3 loop spans 13 amino acids. Germline values: CDR1 SGHNT, CDR2 YENEEA. Here the CDR3 reads CASSASRYNEQFF. CDR3 coding DNA: TGTGCCAGCAGCGCGTCCCGCTACAATGAGCAGTTCTTC.

The chain carries TRBV7-9 and TRBJ1-5, with unresolved D. The germline CDR1 and CDR2 sequences are SEHNR and FQNEAQ (reference sequence). Trimming stripped 0 bases from V and 7 bases from J, with 4 bases between. There are 12 residues in the CDR3. CDR3 residues: CASSLASQPQHF. The CDR3 DNA reads as TGTGCCAGCAGCTTAGCCTCCCAGCCCCAGCATTTT.

The chain carries TRBV6-5 and TRBJ1-1; D might be TRBD1 (5 bases). Trimming pared 7 bases from V and 8 bases from J, leaving 17 bases between. Germline lookup yields CDR1 MNHEY and CDR2 SVGAGI. CDR3 length equals 13 residues. The CDR3 DNA reads as TGTGCCAGCAAGCGGACACAAGCATCCGAAGCTTTCTTT. Protein sequence: CASKRTQASEAFF.

This chain links TRBV7-6 with TRBJ2-7; 9 bases fit TRBD1. V shed 1 base, J shed 5 bases, and the junction held 3 bases outside the gene matches. The CDR3 spans 14 residues. Germline V lookup: CDR1 SGHVS, CDR2 FNYEAQ. For the CDR3, the DNA is TGTGCCAGCAGCTTAGGGGACAGGGTCCACGAGCAGTACTTC. Protein: CASSLGDRVHEQYF.

This chain connects TRBV21-1 to TRBJ2-1; the DNA was not compared with TRBD2, the D call given in the table. TRBV21-1 is a known pseudogene. This CDR3 comprises 15 residues. CDR3 sequence: CASSELAGSCNEQFF. CDR3 sequence (DNA): TGTGCCAGCAGCGAGTTAGCGGGATCCTGCAATGAGCAGTTCTTC.

J is TRBJ2-3 and V is TRBV11-2, with D unresolved. The germline gives CDR1 SGHAT, CDR2 FQNNGV. The V end lost 4 bases, the J end lost 4 bases, and 9 bases lay between the germline ends. The CDR3 totals 13 residues. CDR3 sequence (DNA): TGTGCCAGCAGCTACACATTGGCAGATACGCAGTATTTT. Translation: CASSYTLADTQYF.

CDR3 in amino acids: CASSLALLTYEQYF. CDR3 nucleotide sequence: TGTGCCAGCAGCTTGGCTTTGTTGACCTACGAGCAGTACTTC. This rearrangement joins TRBV5-5 to TRBJ2-7, with D uncertain. Germline-derived CDR1 and CDR2 are SGHKS and YYEKEE (reference sequence). This CDR3 contains 14 residues. The V gene lost 0 bases and the J gene lost 2 bases, with 9 bases spanning the gap.

The chain couples TRBV5-1 to TRBJ2-5; 14 bases align to TRBD2. The CDR3 spans 17 residues. J lost 1 base, V lost 2 bases, and 4 bases had no gene match. Per the germline V gene, CDR1 is SGHRS and CDR2 is YFSETQ. The DNA for the CDR3 is TGCGCCAGCAGCTTCAGGACTAGCGGGGGGAGCCAAGAGACCCAGTACTTC. The encoded protein is CASSFRTSGGSQETQYF.

This chain's CDR3 is CASSLLAGGRETQYF. In DNA form, the CDR3 reads TGTGCCAGCAGCCTACTCGCGGGAGGGAGAGAGACCCAGTACTTC. The chain recombines TRBV7-2 with TRBJ2-5, with 9 bases aligning to TRBD2. The CDR3 extends over 15 amino acids. Trimming removed 5 bases from V and 4 bases from J; junction bases left unmatched: 8. Germline lookup yields CDR1 SGHTA and CDR2 FQGNSA.

This clonotype was detected ten times or more. The V and J genes are TRBV9 and TRBJ2-3; a weak D match, TRBD2 (6 bases). This CDR3 contains 13 residues. Trimming removed 0 bases at V and 8 bases at J, with 10 bases between. Per the germline V gene, CDR1 is SGDLS and CDR2 is YYNGEE. The CDR3 coding sequence is TGTGCCAGCAGCGTAGTCGAGGGAGGTACGCAGTATTTT. It translates to CASSVVEGGTQYF. Complete variable domain (other parts from reference TRBV9 and TRBJ2-3): DSGVTQTPKHLITATGQRVTLRCSPRSGDLSVYWYQQSLDQGLQFLIQYYNGEERAKGNILERFSAQQFPDLHSELNLSSLELGDSALYFCASSVVEGGTQYFGPGTRLTVL.

This clonotype was seen a few times. The CDR3 DNA reads as TGTGCCAGCACCAGAGAGGAGACCCAGTACTTC. This translates into CASTREETQYF. The J gene is TRBJ2-5, the V gene TRBV7-9, with no clear D. The CDR3 length is 11 residues. Trimming removed 7 bases from V and 5 bases from J, with 8 bases in between. Germline V lookup: CDR1 SEHNR, CDR2 FQNEAQ (reference sequence).

The rearrangement links TRBV20-1 to TRBJ2-3; 12 positions match TRBD2. The V gene's germline CDR1 is DFQATT and CDR2 SNEGSKA (reference sequence). The CDR3 is 13 residues long. The CDR3 protein is CRGASGGAQAQYF. For the CDR3, the DNA is TGCAGAGGGGCTAGCGGGGGGGCCCAGGCGCAGTATTTT.

CDR3 coding DNA: TGTGCCATCAGTGGCTCCGGGACAGCCAACTATGGCTACACCTTC. It translates to CAISGSGTANYGYTF. The V and J genes are TRBV10-3 and TRBJ1-2, with 7 positions matching TRBD1. This CDR3 is built from 15 residues. In germline, CDR1 is ENHRY, CDR2 SYGVKD. V shed 4 bases and J 2 bases; nucleotides not matched to a gene: 7.

CDR3: CASSPRVQIESGYTF. The CDR3, as DNA: TGCGCCAGCAGCCCCCGGGTCCAGATAGAGAGTGGCTACACCTTC. This chain joins TRBV5-1 and TRBJ1-2; D uncertain. Trimming shortened V by 4 bases and J by 7 bases, and 20 bases separated the two germline ends. The CDR3 covers 15 residues. Germline CDR1 SGHRS, CDR2 YFSETQ.

The table lists this clonotype with many counts. The J gene is TRBJ2-7, the V gene TRBV27; 10 nucleotides match TRBD2. CDR3 length: 13 amino acids. After removal of 5 bases from V and 4 bases from J, the junction contained 2 bases not matched to a gene. Germline V lookup: CDR1 MNHEY, CDR2 SMNVEV (reference sequence). The CDR3 sequence: CASSLAGVYEQYF. The CDR3 bases are TGTGCCAGCAGTCTAGCGGGAGTGTACGAGCAGTACTTC.

The rearrangement joins TRBV7-9 to TRBJ2-2; D possibly corresponds to TRBD1 (6 bases). Germline CDR1 SEHNR, CDR2 FQNEAQ (reference sequence). The CDR3 runs to 15 residues. V was pared by 1 base and J by 4 bases, with 10 bases between. CDR3 nucleotide sequence: TGTGCCAGCAGCTTAGAGGGGGTTACCACCGGGGAGCTGTTTTTT. Translation gives CASSLEGVTTGELFF.